One and the same sample provided the 16 T cell receptor beta chains below, sequenced in a study of shared clonotypes between healthy human individuals. Libraries were prepared by immunoSEQ multiplex PCR; TCRdb keeps only in-frame clonotypes and omits some of them. The table lists 2.3 million or so clones, approximately 95% of them singletons, with under 0.45% in the top ten. The sequencing input was naive CD4+ T cells from PBMCs. Described subset: CD45RA+ positively selected. These TCRs come from a man between 18 and 35 years old in good health. Some clones in this sample may be carry-over from other donors' samples.

This clone was seen more than once but under ten times. Other DNA sequences in this sample translate to the same CDR3. The V and J genes are TRBV5-1 and TRBJ2-1; 11 bases are shared with TRBD2. The CDR3 extends over 16 amino acids. CDR1 and CDR2 from the germline V gene are SGHRS and YFSETQ. After removal of 3 bases from V and 1 base from J, the junction contained 3 bases not matched to a gene. The CDR3 here is CASSSRLAGSYNEQFF. CDR3 DNA sequence: TGCGCCAGCAGCTCCCGACTAGCGGGGTCCTACAATGAGCAGTTCTTC.

The chain is built from TRBV18 and TRBJ2-1, with D possibly matching TRBD2 (5 bases). Germline loops: CDR1 KGHSH, CDR2 LQKENI. CDR3 size: 16 residues. V lost 5 bases and J lost 6, with 20 bases in between. DNA for the CDR3: TGTGCCAGCTCAGGACTTGGACCCTCATCCCTCAATGAGCAGTTCTTC. This gives the protein CASSGLGPSSLNEQFF.

The gene calls are TRBV10-1 and TRBJ1-2, with D maybe TRBD1 (6 bases). Trimming took off 5 bases at V and 0 bases at J, with 13 bases between the two ends. The germline V gene encodes CDR1 WNHNN and CDR2 SYGVQD (reference sequence). This CDR3 has 15 residues. CDR3 DNA: TGCGCCAGCAGTAAGTTGCAGGGGACTAACTATGGCTACACCTTC. Translating it yields CASSKLQGTNYGYTF.

This sequence joins TRBV5-6 and TRBJ2-1; D uncertain. CDR1 is SGHDT and CDR2 is YYEEEE in the germline V gene. This CDR3 has 15 residues. Deletions cut 7 bases from V and 2 bases from J, with 16 bases between. In DNA form, the CDR3 reads TGTGCCAGCGAAAGGCGACGGACGGCCTACAATGAGCAGTTCTTC. Its protein product is CASERRRTAYNEQFF.

Remarks on this clone: Other nucleotide sequences from this sample produce the same CDR3. In DNA, the CDR3 is TGCGCCAGCAGCTTGGTAGCGGGTAGCTCCTACGAGCAGTACTTC. It specifies CASSLVAGSSYEQYF. The chain joins TRBV5-1 to TRBJ2-7; 7 nucleotides agree with TRBD2. The length of the CDR3 is 15 residues. V trimming: 0 bases; J trimming: 0 bases; junction bases outside the gene matches: 3. Germline CDR1 is SGHRS and CDR2 is YFSETQ.

The chain couples TRBV2 to TRBJ2-5; 12 nucleotides match TRBD1. The length of the CDR3 is 16 residues. Germline CDR1 reads SNHLY; CDR2 reads FYNNEI. Trimming removed 5 bases from V and 4 bases from J; junction bases left unmatched: 8. The CDR3 protein is CASSSGTGGRAETQYF. The CDR3 DNA follows: TGTGCCAGCAGTTCCGGGACAGGGGGCCGAGCAGAGACCCAGTACTTC. The full variable domain, with the rest looked up from reference TRBV2 and TRBJ2-5, is EPEVTQTPSHQVTQMGQEVILRCVPISNHLYFYWYRQILGQKVEFLVSFYNNEISEKSEIFDDQFSVERPDGSNFTLKIRSTKLEDSAMYFCASSSGTGGRAETQYFGPGTRLLVL.

The chain links TRBV7-2 to TRBJ1-2; 9 positions agree with TRBD1. Germline CDR1 is SGHTA and CDR2 is FQGNSA. V lost 5 bases to trimming and J lost 7 bases; unmatched junction nucleotides: 8. This CDR3 has 14 residues. The CDR3 loop is CASSPLGQGLGYTF. The DNA of the CDR3 is TGTGCCAGCAGCCCGTTGGGACAGGGACTTGGCTACACCTTC.

Concerning this clone: This same CDR3 is encoded by further DNA sequences in the sample. This chain joins TRBV5-1 and TRBJ1-2; 9 nucleotides line up with TRBD1. Trimming took 3 bases from V and 1 from J; bases not matched to a gene: 1. The germline gives CDR1 SGHRS, CDR2 YFSETQ. The CDR3 runs to 14 residues. The CDR3 sequence is CASSSGQGNYGYTF. CDR3 in DNA: TGCGCCAGCAGCTCGGGACAGGGTAACTATGGCTACACCTTC.

This chain connects TRBV11-2 to TRBJ1-3, with 8 bases that match TRBD1. CDR3 size: 16 residues. Trimming at V came to 1 base and at J to 3 bases, leaving 5 bases not matched to a gene. Germline CDR1 reads SGHAT; CDR2 reads FQNNGV. CDR3 DNA: TGTGCCAGCAGCTTAGTTGGGACAGGAGGTGGAAACACCATATATTTT. Translation: CASSLVGTGGGNTIYF.

The chain joins TRBV6-6 to TRBJ1-5; a possible D gene is TRBD1 (5 bases). The CDR3 contains 14 residues. Trimming left V 4 bases short and J 1 base short, with 8 bases between. From germline, CDR1 is MNHNY and CDR2 SVGAGI (reference sequence). CDR3 region: CASSSQESNQPQHF. Written as DNA, the CDR3 is TGTGCCAGCAGTTCACAGGAAAGCAATCAGCCCCAGCATTTT.

This chain connects TRBV18 to TRBJ2-5; weak D call: TRBD1 (6 bases). There are 15 residues in the CDR3. V lost 3 bases to trimming and J lost 5 bases, with 16 bases between them. Germline loops: CDR1 KGHSH, CDR2 LQKENI. The CDR3 bases are TGTGCCAGCTCACCTGCGACAGGCGCCCGGGAGACCCAGTACTTC. Protein sequence: CASSPATGARETQYF.

The V and J genes are TRBV7-3 and TRBJ2-2, with a tentative D call TRBD1 (6 bases). CDR1 is SGHTA and CDR2 is FQGTGA in the germline V gene. CDR3 length: 18 residues. V gave up 0 bases and J gave up 4 bases, with 18 bases separating them. CDR3 sequence (DNA): TGTGCCAGCAGCTTAACGCCCCCCGGACAGCGGACCACCGGGGAGCTGTTTTTT. This translates into CASSLTPPGQRTTGELFF.

Points on this clone: The same CDR3 can be traced to other DNA sequences in this sample. The chain links TRBV19 to TRBJ1-5; D is unresolved. The germline V and J ends were trimmed by 3 bases and 0 bases, with 9 bases remaining between them. This CDR3 has 15 residues. CDR1 and CDR2 from the germline V gene are LNHDA and SQIVND (reference sequence). CDR3 protein: CASSIYGYSNQPQHF. CDR3 bases: TGTGCCAGTAGTATCTACGGCTATAGCAATCAGCCCCAGCATTTT.

CDR3 loop: CASSPTSRETQYF. DNA of the CDR3: TGTGCCAGCAGCCCGACTAGCCGGGAGACCCAGTACTTC. The chain is built from TRBV7-3 and TRBJ2-5; 7 nucleotides line up with TRBD2. V shed 5 bases, J shed 5 bases, and the junction held 5 bases outside the gene matches. This CDR3 has 13 residues. Looked up from germline, CDR1 is SGHTA and CDR2 is FQGTGA.

The genes are TRBV10-3 and TRBJ1-1; D perhaps matches TRBD1 (5 bases). Germline V gene lookup returns CDR1 ENHRY and CDR2 SYGVKD. The CDR3 loop spans 13 amino acids. V was clipped by 7 bases and J by 1 base, with 10 bases between them. The CDR3 DNA sequence: TGTGCCATCAAGGGGACGGCGAACACTGAAGCTTTCTTT. It specifies CAIKGTANTEAFF.

This chain uses TRBV9 with TRBJ2-5; no firm D call. The CDR3 extends over 15 amino acids. Between the trimmed V and J ends, which lost 3 bases and 5 bases, there was a span of 17 bases. Germline loops: CDR1 SGDLS, CDR2 YYNGEE. CDR3: CASSGDLRPAETQYF. The DNA of the CDR3 is TGTGCCAGCAGCGGGGATCTTCGGCCAGCGGAGACCCAGTACTTC.